This T cell receptor beta chain was recorded in a study of CD8+ T cells in alopecia areata. Study as a whole: C3H/HeJ graft donors with spontaneous alopecia, aged about 6-12 months, supplied skin that was transplanted onto female C3H/HeJ mice aged roughly 6-11 weeks. The study, taken as a whole, reports: Patients showed less clear TCR sequence sharing than mice, possibly partly because of HLA diversity.

Cells from pooled cutaneous lymph nodes were sorted by CD4, CD8alpha, NKG2D, NKG2ACE and other markers. There are 13 residues in the CDR3. Germline values: CDR1 NNHDY, CDR2 SYVADS. V shed 8 bases and J shed 0 bases, with 6 bases lying between them. Following extraction, RNA underwent reverse transcription to cDNA, which served as the sequencing template. The method was immunoSEQ multiplex PCR; TCRdb's version includes in-frame clones alone and lacks a portion of them. Sampling found around 290,000 clones, none seen once. In the case of this clone: Antigen specificity is unknown. Mouse names are used for the genes. The CDR3 is cut off 3 residues early in the read; its end comes from the germline J gene.

The source of this sequence is a C3H/HeJ mouse with alopecia areata. The mouse strain carries the MHC haplotype H2-k. V is TRBV13-3 and J is TRBJ1-6; TRBD1 is a possible D gene (5 bases). Being an ORF, TRBJ1-6 has a function that is uncertain. Sample: CD4+ T cells sorted from a lymph node. The part of the CDR3 DNA that was read is TGTGCCAGAACAGGTTCCTATAATTCGCCC. Translated, it gives CARTGSYNSP. The full CDR3 is CARTGSYNSPLYF.